Shown below are 3 T cell receptor beta chains from a single sample sequenced in a study of blood T cell repertoires in COVID-19. Sequencing used immunoSEQ multiplex PCR; TCRdb keeps in-frame clones, though not all of them. The sample records around 150,000 clones, over 80% being singletons. The sample comprised PBMCs or T cells enriched from blood (not recorded which). The receptors shown here come from a man between 65 and 80 years old who had been exposed to COVID-19.

This clone was counted between two and nine times. This rearrangement joins TRBV6-2 or TRBV6-3 to TRBJ1-1; D remains ambiguous. Per germline, CDR1 MNHEY and CDR2 SVGEGT. This CDR3 is built from 14 residues. Deletions cut 4 bases from V and 0 bases from J, with 9 bases between. CDR3 sequence: CASSWAGLNTEAFF. The CDR3 DNA is TGTGCCAGCAGTTGGGCAGGTCTGAACACTGAAGCTTTCTTT.

The J gene is TRBJ2-1, the V gene TRBV5-1; TRBD2 matches at 11 bases. Germline V gene lookup returns CDR1 SGHRS and CDR2 YFSETQ. The junction had 13 bases not matched to a gene; V was cut back by 4 bases and J by 4 bases. The CDR3 loop spans 18 amino acids. The CDR3 DNA follows: TGCGCCAGCAGCCCAAGAGGGACTAGCGGCCTGAGATACAATGAGCAGTTCTTC. Its protein product is CASSPRGTSGLRYNEQFF. Supplemented by reference TRBV5-1 and TRBJ2-1, the full variable domain reads KAGVTQTPRYLIKTRGQQVTLSCSPISGHRSVSWYQQTPGQGLQFLFEYFSETQRNKGNFPGRFSGRQFSNSRSEMNVSTLELGDSALYLCASSPRGTSGLRYNEQFFGPGTRLTVL.

The chain has TRBV27 and TRBJ1-5; the D is unclear. V lost 4 bases and J 3 bases, leaving 10 bases between the germline ends. The CDR3 sequence is 14 residues long. Germline V gives CDR1 MNHEY, CDR2 SMNVEV (reference sequence). The CDR3 loop reads CASSYARFNQPQHF. The CDR3 nucleotides read TGTGCCAGCAGTTATGCCAGATTCAATCAGCCCCAGCATTTT.